The clone carrying this TCR beta chain has a single count. Its antigen is currently unknown. This entry belongs to a study of radiotherapy plus CTLA-4 blockade in lung cancer. The CDR3 is made up of 14 amino acids. The germline gives CDR1 SGDLS, CDR2 YYNGEE. The ends lost 6 bases at V and 2 bases at J; junction bases unmatched: 5. Study-wide points: With interferon-beta, early dynamics of blood T cell clones were reported to best predict response.

TCRdb keeps only in-frame clones here, not all; method: immunoSEQ multiplex PCR. The data show tens of thousands of clones, about 70% seen once. The sequences come from peripheral blood, collected from a patient treated with radiotherapy plus ipilimumab. The source is a human donor with non-small cell lung cancer whose response to radiotherapy plus ipilimumab could not be evaluated. The chain has TRBV9 and TRBJ2-7; TRBD2 matches 10 bases. As DNA, the CDR3 is TGTGCCAGCACGCCTAGCGGGAGCCCCTACGAGCAGTACTTC. Encoded protein: CASTPSGSPYEQYF.